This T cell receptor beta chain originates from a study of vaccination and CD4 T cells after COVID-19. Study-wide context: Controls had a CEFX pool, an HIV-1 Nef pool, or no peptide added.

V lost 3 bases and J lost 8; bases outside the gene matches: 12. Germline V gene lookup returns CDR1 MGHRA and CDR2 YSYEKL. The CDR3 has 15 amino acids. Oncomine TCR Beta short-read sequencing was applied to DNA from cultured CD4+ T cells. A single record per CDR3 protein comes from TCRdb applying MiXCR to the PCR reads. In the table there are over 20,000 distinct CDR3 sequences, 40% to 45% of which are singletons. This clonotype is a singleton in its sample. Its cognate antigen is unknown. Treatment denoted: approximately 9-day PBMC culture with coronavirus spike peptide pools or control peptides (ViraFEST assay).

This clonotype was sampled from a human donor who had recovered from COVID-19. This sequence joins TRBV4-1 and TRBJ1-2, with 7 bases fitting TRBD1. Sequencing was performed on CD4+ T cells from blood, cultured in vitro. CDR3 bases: TGCGCCAGCAGCCATCCCCTGGGACAGCGGAGGGGCTACACCTTC. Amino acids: CASSHPLGQRRGYTF.